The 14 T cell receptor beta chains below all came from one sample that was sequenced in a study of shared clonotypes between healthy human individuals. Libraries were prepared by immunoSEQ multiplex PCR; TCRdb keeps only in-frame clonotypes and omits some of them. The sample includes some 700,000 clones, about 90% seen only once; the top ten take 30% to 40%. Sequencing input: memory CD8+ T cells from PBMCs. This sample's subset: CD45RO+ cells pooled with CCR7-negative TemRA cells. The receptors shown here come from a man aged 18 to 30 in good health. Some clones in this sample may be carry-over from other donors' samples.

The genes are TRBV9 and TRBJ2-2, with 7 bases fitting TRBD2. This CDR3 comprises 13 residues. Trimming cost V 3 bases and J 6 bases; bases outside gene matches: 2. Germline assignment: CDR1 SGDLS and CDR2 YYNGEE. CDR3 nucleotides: TGTGCCAGCAGCGAGACTAGCTCCGGGGAGCTGTTTTTT. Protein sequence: CASSETSSGELFF.

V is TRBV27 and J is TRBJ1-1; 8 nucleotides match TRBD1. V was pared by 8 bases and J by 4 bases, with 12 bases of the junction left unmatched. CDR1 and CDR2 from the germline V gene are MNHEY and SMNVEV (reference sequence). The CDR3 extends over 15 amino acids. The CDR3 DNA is TGTGCCAGCCGTCAGAAACAGGGGGAGGGCACTGAAGCTTTCTTT. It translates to CASRQKQGEGTEAFF.

CDR3 in DNA: TGTGCCAGCAGTGAAGGGTGGTTGGGCAGGGGGTTCTACGAGCAGTACTTC. It specifies CASSEGWLGRGFYEQYF. V usage is TRBV2 and J usage is TRBJ2-7, with 7 bases matching TRBD1. CDR1 is SNHLY and CDR2 is FYNNEI in the germline V gene. Trimming removed 1 base from V and 3 bases from J; junction bases left unmatched: 12. This CDR3 is built from 17 residues.

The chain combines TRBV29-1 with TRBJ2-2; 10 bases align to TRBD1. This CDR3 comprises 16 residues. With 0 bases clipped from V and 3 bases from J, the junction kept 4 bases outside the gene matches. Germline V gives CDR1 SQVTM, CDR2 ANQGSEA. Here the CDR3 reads CSVEDLGTGDTGELFF. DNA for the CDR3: TGCAGCGTTGAAGATTTAGGGACAGGGGACACCGGGGAGCTGTTTTTT.

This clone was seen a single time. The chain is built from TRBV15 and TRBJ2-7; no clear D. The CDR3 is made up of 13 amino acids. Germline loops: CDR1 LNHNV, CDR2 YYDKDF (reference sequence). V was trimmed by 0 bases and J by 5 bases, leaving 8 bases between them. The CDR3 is CATSRDRRDEQYF. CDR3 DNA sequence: TGTGCCACCAGCAGAGATCGCCGGGACGAGCAGTACTTC. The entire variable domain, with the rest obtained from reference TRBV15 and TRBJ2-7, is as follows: DAMVIQNPRYQVTQFGKPVTLSCSQTLNHNVMYWYQQKSSQAPKLLFHYYDKDFNNEADTPDNFQSRRPNTSFCFLDIRSPGLGDTAMYLCATSRDRRDEQYFGPGTRLTVT.

DNA for the CDR3: TGTGCCACCAGCAGAGGGGGGACAGGGAATAACGGGGATCAGCCCCAGCATTTT. Translated: CATSRGGTGNNGDQPQHF. The J gene is TRBJ1-5, the V gene TRBV15; 9 positions match TRBD1. This CDR3 region has 18 residues. Germline V CDR1 and CDR2: LNHNV, YYDKDF (reference sequence). V lost 1 base and J lost 5; bases outside the gene matches: 12.

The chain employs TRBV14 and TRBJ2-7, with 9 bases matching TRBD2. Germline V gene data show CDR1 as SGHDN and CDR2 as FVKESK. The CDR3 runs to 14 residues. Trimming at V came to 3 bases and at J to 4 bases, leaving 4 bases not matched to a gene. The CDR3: CASSHRLAVYEQYF. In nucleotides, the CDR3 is TGTGCCAGCAGCCACCGACTAGCGGTGTACGAGCAGTACTTC.

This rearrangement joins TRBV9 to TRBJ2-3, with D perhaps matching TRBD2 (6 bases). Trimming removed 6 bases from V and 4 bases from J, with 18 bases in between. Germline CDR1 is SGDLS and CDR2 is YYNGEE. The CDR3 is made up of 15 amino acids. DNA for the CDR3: TGTGCCAGCAACCCCTGGGGAGGCGAGGCAGATACGCAGTATTTT. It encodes CASNPWGGEADTQYF.

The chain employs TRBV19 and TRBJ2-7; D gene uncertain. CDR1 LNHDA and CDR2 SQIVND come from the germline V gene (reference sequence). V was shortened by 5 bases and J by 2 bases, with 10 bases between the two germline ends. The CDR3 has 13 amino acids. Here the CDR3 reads CASSSSQTYEQYF. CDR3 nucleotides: TGTGCCAGTAGTTCCAGCCAGACCTACGAGCAGTACTTC.

CDR3: CAISESGTGDYSNQPQHF. The CDR3 DNA reads TGTGCCATCAGTGAGTCAGGGACAGGGGATTATAGCAATCAGCCCCAGCATTTT. The rearrangement joins TRBV10-3 to TRBJ1-5; 10 nucleotides align to TRBD1. The CDR3 spans 18 residues. J lost 0 bases, V lost 0 bases, and 5 bases had no gene match. The V gene's germline CDR1 is ENHRY and CDR2 SYGVKD.

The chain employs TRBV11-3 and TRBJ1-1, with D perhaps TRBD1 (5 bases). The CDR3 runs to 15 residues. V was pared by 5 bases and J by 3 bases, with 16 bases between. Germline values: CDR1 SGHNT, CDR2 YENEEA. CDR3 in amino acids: CASSPSPGGDTEAFF. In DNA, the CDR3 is TGTGCCAGCAGCCCATCCCCCGGGGGAGACACTGAAGCTTTCTTT.

In DNA, the CDR3 is TGTGCCAGCAGTGAAGCGCGAGGGGGCCTTAGCAATCAGCCCCAGCATTTT. Translation: CASSEARGGLSNQPQHF. The rearrangement uses TRBV6-1 and TRBJ1-5; 7 nucleotides match TRBD1. CDR1 and CDR2 (germline): MNHNS, SASEGT. The V segment lost 0 bases and the J segment 0 bases; nucleotides outside the gene matches: 5. This CDR3 spans 17 amino acids.

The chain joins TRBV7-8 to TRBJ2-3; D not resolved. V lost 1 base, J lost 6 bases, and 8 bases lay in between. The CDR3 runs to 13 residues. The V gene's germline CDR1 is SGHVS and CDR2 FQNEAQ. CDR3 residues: CASSLELRDTQYF. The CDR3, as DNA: TGTGCCAGCAGCTTAGAATTGCGGGATACGCAGTATTTT.

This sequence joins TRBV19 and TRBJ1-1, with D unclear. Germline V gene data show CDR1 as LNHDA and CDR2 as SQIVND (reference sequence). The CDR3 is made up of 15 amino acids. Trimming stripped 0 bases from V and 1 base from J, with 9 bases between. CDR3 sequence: CASSIDREGNTEAFF. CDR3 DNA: TGTGCCAGTAGTATAGATCGAGAGGGGAACACTGAAGCTTTCTTT. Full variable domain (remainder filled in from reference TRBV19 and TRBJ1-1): DGGITQSPKYLFRKEGQNVTLSCEQNLNHDAMYWYRQDPGQGLRLIYYSQIVNDFQKGDIAEGYSVSREKKESFPLTVTSAQKNPTAFYLCASSIDREGNTEAFFGQGTRLTVV.